This record covers a single T cell receptor (beta chain). The antigen is unknown. With 2 bases removed from V and 3 bases from J, the gap between germline ends came to 17 bases. The CDR3 length is 17 residues. Germline V gives CDR1 SGHAT, CDR2 FQDESV (reference sequence). Patients were newly diagnosed with stage II-IVA oral cavity squamous cell carcinoma without prior systemic or radiation treatment. The sample comes from a study of neoadjuvant anti-PD-1 for oral cavity cancer. Study results and caveats: PBMC Gini-index clonality exceeded responders' in non-responders post-nivolumab.

The table came from immunoSEQ multiplex PCR; TCRdb's copy has only in-frame clones and leaves some out. The data show about 72,000 clones, with around 80% seen just once and more than 3% held by the top ten. This TCR was sampled from a person aged 35 to 85 with oral cavity squamous cell carcinoma. The sequences come from PBMCs, collected before nivolumab (anti-PD-1) treatment. The V call is TRBV11-1, the J call TRBJ2-4, with D uncertain. CDR3 sequence reads: CASSLRQVVTGKNIQYF. The CDR3 nucleotides read TGTGCCAGCAGCTTACGTCAGGTGGTCACGGGCAAAAACATTCAGTACTTC.